Listed here are 30 T cell receptor beta chains from one sample, sequenced in a study of blood T cell repertoires in COVID-19. The protocol was immunoSEQ multiplex PCR, while the TCRdb copy is restricted to in-frame clones and leaves out a portion. There are roughly 200,000 clones in the sample; roughly 88% occur only once, and about a sixth lies in the top ten. Input material: peripheral blood. These receptors were taken from a man over 45 with COVID-19, enrolled during active disease.

The chain joins TRBV7-7 to TRBJ2-2; 12 bases map to TRBD2. CDR1 is SSHAT and CDR2 is FNYEAQ in the germline V gene (reference sequence). The CDR3 sequence is 16 residues long. The V gene end was trimmed by 4 bases and the J gene end by 4 bases; junction bases not matched to a gene: 4. The CDR3 bases are TGTGCCAGCAGCTCAAGGACTAGCGGGACCACCGGGGAGCTGTTTTTT. As protein: CASSSRTSGTTGELFF.

The gene calls are TRBV6-5 and TRBJ1-1; 10 nucleotides line up with TRBD1. Unmatched junction bases numbered 0, after V lost 2 bases and J lost 0 bases. The CDR3 consists of 15 residues. CDR1 is MNHEY and CDR2 is SVGAGI in the germline V gene. This CDR3 is CASSYGTGVNTEAFF. CDR3 coding DNA: TGTGCCAGCAGTTACGGGACAGGGGTGAACACTGAAGCTTTCTTT.

V gene TRBV28 combines with J gene TRBJ1-6; the D gene is possibly TRBD1 (6 bases). The V and J ends lost 3 bases and 7 bases respectively, with 13 bases between them. Germline V lookup: CDR1 MDHEN, CDR2 SYDVKM. CDR3 length: 15 amino acids. CDR3 sequence (DNA): TGTGCCAGCAGTTTCACAGGGTTGAGAAATTCACCCCTCCACTTT. This gives the protein CASSFTGLRNSPLHF.

This chain joins TRBV18 and TRBJ1-6, with D unclear. The CDR3 loop spans 15 amino acids. The V and J ends lost 3 bases and 6 bases respectively, with 12 bases between them. Germline CDR1 reads KGHSH; CDR2 reads LQKENI. The DNA for the CDR3 is TGTGCCAGCTCACCCCGAGGACTGCCTAATTCACCCCTCCACTTT. Translated: CASSPRGLPNSPLHF.

The rearrangement joins TRBV27 to TRBJ1-4; TRBD1 aligns across 7 bases. The CDR3 has 16 amino acids. The ends lost 5 bases at V and 3 bases at J; junction bases unmatched: 9. Per germline, CDR1 MNHEY and CDR2 SMNVEV (reference sequence). The CDR3 reads CASSIVWGQPNEKLFF. DNA for the CDR3: TGTGCCAGCAGTATAGTTTGGGGACAGCCTAATGAAAAACTGTTTTTT.

This sequence joins TRBV7-9 and TRBJ1-5; 9 bases map to TRBD1. Trimming removed 5 bases from V and 5 bases from J; junction bases left unmatched: 10. Germline CDR1 SEHNR, CDR2 FQNEAQ (reference sequence). CDR3 length: 16 residues. CDR3 nucleotide sequence: TGTGCCAGCAGCAAGGCACAGGGGGCGGTCCATCAGCCCCAGCATTTT. It encodes CASSKAQGAVHQPQHF.

The rearrangement uses TRBV24-1 and TRBJ1-2, with 10 nucleotides matching TRBD1. Germline V gives CDR1 KGHDR, CDR2 SFDVKD. The ends lost 4 bases at V and 3 bases at J; junction bases unmatched: 7. The CDR3 sequence is 16 residues long. CDR3 residues: CATSDRAGQGDYGYTF. CDR3 sequence (DNA): TGTGCCACCAGTGACCGAGCTGGACAGGGGGACTATGGCTACACCTTC.

This chain connects TRBV7-9 to TRBJ1-4, with 8 bases fitting TRBD1. V lost 5 bases, J lost 3 bases, and 2 bases stayed unmatched. Per germline, CDR1 SEHNR and CDR2 FQNEAQ (reference sequence). The CDR3 is 14 residues long. The CDR3 sequence is CASSRQGPNEKLFF. As DNA, the CDR3 is TGTGCCAGCAGCCGACAGGGGCCTAATGAAAAACTGTTTTTT.

The DNA of the CDR3 is TGTGCCAGCAGCTTTCGGGGGCGGGAGAGAGAGACCCAGTACTTC. It specifies CASSFRGRERETQYF. J is TRBJ2-5 and V is TRBV6-6, with D possibly matching TRBD2 (7 bases). Germline V gene data show CDR1 as MNHNY and CDR2 as SVGAGI (reference sequence). Trimming left V 6 bases short and J 4 bases short, with 18 bases between. The CDR3 has 15 amino acids.

V and J are TRBV24-1 and TRBJ2-5; no clear D gene. V was pared by 4 bases and J by 2 bases, with 10 bases between. Germline CDR1 KGHDR, CDR2 SFDVKD. This CDR3 has 14 residues. The CDR3 here is CATSERRLQETQYF. The CDR3 bases are TGTGCCACCAGTGAGAGGCGGTTACAAGAGACCCAGTACTTC.

The J gene is TRBJ2-1, the V gene TRBV24-1; D possibly corresponds to TRBD1 (5 bases). Germline V gene data show CDR1 as KGHDR and CDR2 as SFDVKD. The length of the CDR3 is 11 residues. Trimming removed 9 bases from V and 8 bases from J, with 10 bases in between. DNA of the CDR3: TGTGCCACCTCTTGGGGCTATGAGCAGTTCTTC. Amino acids: CATSWGYEQFF.

This clone came up once. The rearrangement joins TRBV6-2 or TRBV6-3 to TRBJ2-1, with unresolved D. Germline lookup yields CDR1 MNHEY and CDR2 SVGEGT. V lost 6 bases and J 8 bases, leaving 11 bases between the germline ends. The CDR3 is 12 residues long. For the CDR3, the DNA is TGTGCCAGCAGCTTAGTTTATTATGAGCAGTTCTTC. The encoded protein is CASSLVYYEQFF.

This chain links TRBV5-5 with TRBJ2-2; 10 bases match TRBD1. The CDR3 is 14 amino acids. V lost 5 bases and J lost 4; bases outside the gene matches: 2. The V gene's germline CDR1 is SGHKS and CDR2 YYEKEE (reference sequence). CDR3 nucleotides: TGTGCCAGCAGGCGGACAGGGGGCACCGGGGAGCTGTTTTTT. This translates into CASRRTGGTGELFF.

The rearrangement links TRBV21-1 to TRBJ1-2; the D call in the table, TRBD1, was not verified against the DNA. TRBV21-1 represents a pseudogene. The CDR3 has 16 amino acids. The CDR3 nucleotides are TGTGCCAGCAGCAAAGGTGAGAACAGGGGCAGGTATGGCTACACCTTC. This sequence encodes CASSKGENRGRYGYTF.

This clone was observed once. Here the CDR3 DNA reads TGTGCCAGCACCGGTCGTAGCAGGGCGTTGGATGAGCAGTTCTTC. Residues: CASTGRSRALDEQFF. The J gene is TRBJ2-1, the V gene TRBV7-2, with D perhaps TRBD1 (5 bases). With 7 bases removed from V and 8 bases from J, the gap between germline ends came to 21 bases. Germline loops: CDR1 SGHTA, CDR2 FQGNSA. The CDR3 runs to 15 residues.

The chain has TRBV5-5 and TRBJ2-3, with 9 bases matching TRBD2. The length of the CDR3 is 17 residues. The junction had 9 bases not matched to a gene; V was cut back by 1 base and J by 3 bases. Germline V CDR1 and CDR2: SGHKS, YYEKEE (reference sequence). CDR3 nucleotide sequence: TGTGCCAGCAGCTTGTGGACGACGGCGGGGGGGACAGATACGCAGTATTTT. Its translation is CASSLWTTAGGTDTQYF.

The J gene is TRBJ2-3, the V gene TRBV6-5, with 9 nucleotides matching TRBD2. This CDR3 contains 14 residues. CDR1 and CDR2 (germline): MNHEY, SVGAGI. With 8 bases clipped from V and 5 bases from J, the junction kept 8 bases outside the gene matches. The CDR3 nucleotides are TGTGCCAGCTCCCTAGCGGGGAAGGTAGATACGCAGTATTTT. This encodes CASSLAGKVDTQYF.

The chain joins TRBV23-1 to TRBJ2-7; 9 bases map to TRBD2. TRBV23-1 is known as an ORF, though its function is uncertain. V was pared by 8 bases and J by 0 bases, with 17 bases of the junction left unmatched. This CDR3 is 18 amino acids long. The CDR3 sequence: CASGAGAGGPVSSYEQYF. CDR3 nucleotides: TGCGCCAGCGGGGCTGGGGCGGGAGGGCCGGTTTCCTCCTACGAGCAGTACTTC.

The chain uses TRBV10-1 and TRBJ1-1; TRBD1 is a possible D gene (5 bases). Germline V CDR1 and CDR2: WNHNN, SYGVQD (reference sequence). Trimming stripped 2 bases from V and 1 base from J, with 11 bases between. CDR3 length: 15 residues. Here the CDR3 reads CASSERQGTNTEAFF. CDR3 nucleotide sequence: TGCGCCAGCAGTGAGCGGCAGGGAACGAACACTGAAGCTTTCTTT.

The rearrangement links TRBV7-2 to TRBJ1-2; 10 nucleotides match TRBD1. The ends lost 1 base at V and 4 bases at J; junction bases unmatched: 3. Germline V CDR1 and CDR2: SGHTA, FQGNSA. The CDR3 runs 15 residues. Here the CDR3 reads CASSLGDRGSYGYTF. The CDR3 nucleotides read TGTGCCAGCAGCTTAGGGGACAGGGGATCCTATGGCTACACCTTC.

In its sample, this clone was seen a few times. The J gene is TRBJ1-2, the V gene TRBV2; D perhaps matches TRBD1 (6 bases). This CDR3 is 13 amino acids long. Trimming left V 6 bases short and J 4 bases short, with 12 bases between. CDR1 is SNHLY and CDR2 is FYNNEI in the germline V gene. CDR3 amino acids: CASRVQGGYGYTF. The CDR3 bases are TGTGCCAGCAGGGTACAGGGCGGCTATGGCTACACCTTC.

V gene TRBV27 combines with J gene TRBJ1-1; TRBD1 matches 8 bases. Germline values: CDR1 MNHEY, CDR2 SMNVEV (reference sequence). The CDR3 runs 17 residues. J was trimmed by 4 bases and V by 1 base; bases with no gene match: 11. CDR3 sequence (DNA): TGTGCCAGCAGTTTATGGTCGCAGGGGGCTGGGGGCACTGAAGCTTTCTTT. Translating gives CASSLWSQGAGGTEAFF.

This chain links TRBV2 with TRBJ2-5, with D possibly being TRBD2 (6 bases). The CDR3 totals 14 residues. V lost 0 bases to trimming and J lost 9 bases, with 14 bases between them. Germline V gives CDR1 SNHLY, CDR2 FYNNEI. CDR3 region: CASSEARLVKPQYF. DNA for the CDR3: TGTGCCAGCAGTGAAGCCCGACTAGTTAAGCCCCAGTACTTC.

This sequence joins TRBV7-6 and TRBJ2-3; tentatively, D is TRBD1 (6 bases). Germline V gene sequence: CDR1 SGHVS, CDR2 FNYEAQ. This CDR3 has 15 residues. V gave up 1 base and J gave up 0 bases, with 8 bases separating them. CDR3 region: CASSLGGQSTDTQYF. CDR3 coding DNA: TGTGCCAGCAGCTTAGGGGGACAAAGCACAGATACGCAGTATTTT.

This clone has just one count. The chain uses TRBV7-9 and TRBJ1-6, with D hard to call. The germline CDR1 and CDR2 sequences are SEHNR and FQNEAQ (reference sequence). V lost 4 bases and J lost 7, with 20 bases in between. The CDR3 covers 17 residues. The CDR3 DNA reads as TGTGCCAGCAGCTCCTACGATGGAGGCCCTTACAATTCACCCCTCCACTTT. As protein: CASSSYDGGPYNSPLHF.

J is TRBJ2-1 and V is TRBV18, with 8 bases lining up with TRBD1. The junction had 3 bases not matched to a gene; V was cut back by 5 bases and J by 6 bases. This CDR3 region has 13 residues. Germline CDR1 is KGHSH and CDR2 is LQKENI. In DNA, the CDR3 is TGTGCCAGCTCAGCAGGGGGCCGCAATGAGCAGTTCTTC. Its protein is CASSAGGRNEQFF.

The chain employs TRBV27 and TRBJ2-1; 9 bases map to TRBD2. This CDR3 comprises 16 residues. CDR1 and CDR2 from the germline V gene are MNHEY and SMNVEV (reference sequence). V was clipped by 5 bases and J by 4 bases; unmatched bases: 9. The CDR3 DNA reads TGTGCCAGCAGTGAGTGGCGGGGGGGCCCGTACAATGAGCAGTTCTTC. It translates to CASSEWRGGPYNEQFF.

The chain joins TRBV19 to TRBJ2-5; possibly TRBD1 for D (5 bases). CDR3 size: 16 residues. Looked up from germline, CDR1 is LNHDA and CDR2 is SQIVND (reference sequence). Trimming left V 1 base short and J 2 bases short, with 14 bases between. As DNA, the CDR3 is TGTGCCAGTAGTATAGGTCCAGGGAACAAACAAGAGACCCAGTACTTC. The encoded protein is CASSIGPGNKQETQYF.

This clone was found once. The chain couples TRBV29-1 to TRBJ1-1; D not certain. The CDR3 consists of 11 residues. The germline CDR1 and CDR2 sequences are SQVTM and ANQGSEA. The germline V and J ends were trimmed by 7 bases and 6 bases, with 12 bases remaining between them. Here the CDR3 DNA reads TGCAGCGGCAGAACAGCCGCTGAAGCTTTCTTT. This sequence encodes CSGRTAAEAFF.

V gene TRBV30 combines with J gene TRBJ2-7; 9 nucleotides agree with TRBD1. Trimming removed 4 bases from V and 3 bases from J; junction bases left unmatched: 4. The germline V gene encodes CDR1 GTSNPN and CDR2 SVGIG (reference sequence). CDR3 size: 13 residues. CDR3 loop: CAWTKGQGYEQYF. CDR3 bases: TGTGCCTGGACTAAGGGACAGGGCTACGAGCAGTACTTC.